This section outlines one T cell receptor (beta chain) sequence together with its context. Its antigen is currently unknown. TCRdb's copy holds only in-frame clones and misses some; the assay was immunoSEQ multiplex PCR. Of 200,000 to 300,000 clones detected, approximately 95% appear once; the ten largest clones hold around 0.58%. These data come from a study of T cell responses to AZD1222 COVID-19 vaccine. Regarding the study as a whole: Recipients of two AZD1222 doses showed rising Spike-specific TCR breadth and depth.

CDR1 and CDR2 from the germline V gene are LNHNV and YYDKDF (reference sequence). V was pared by 0 bases and J by 0 bases, with 2 bases between. CDR3 length: 13 amino acids. The chain has TRBV15 and TRBJ1-1, with D unresolved. The source of this sequence is an adult in good health. Sequences were derived from peripheral blood, sampled on day 0 of AZD1222 vaccination. CDR3 residues: CATSRDLNTEAFF. CDR3 DNA sequence: TGTGCCACCAGCAGAGACCTGAACACTGAAGCTTTCTTT.